The rows below give T cell receptor beta chains drawn from one sample of a study of cytomegalovirus exposure and HLA in healthy donors. Sequencing used immunoSEQ multiplex PCR; TCRdb keeps in-frame clones, though not all of them. The sample contains about 160,000 clones, about 75% of which appear only once. Sequenced: PBMCs. These TCRs come from a woman aged 45-65 years in good health and CMV-seropositive. The CDR3 runs from the conserved cysteine through the conserved F or W. A D gene is named only where the DNA matches it firmly. Size is stated for part of the rows, as once, few or many counts, or as a class when the clone is expanded.

cdr3_aa: CASSQRGPGQGNYEQYF; cdr3_nt: TGCGCCAGCAGCCAAAGGGGCCCGGGACAGGGAAATTACGAGCAGTACTTC; j_call: TRBJ2-7; clone_size: .; v_call: TRBV4-1; d_call: TRBD1
cdr3_aa: CASSYEVGGGETQYF; cdr3_nt: TGTGCCAGCAGTTACGAGGTCGGCGGGGGGGAGACCCAGTACTTC; j_call: TRBJ2-5; clone_size: .; v_call: TRBV6-6; d_call: TRBD2
cdr3_aa: CASSLMREKLFF; cdr3_nt: TGTGCCAGCAGTTTAATGCGTGAAAAACTGTTTTTT; j_call: TRBJ1-4; clone_size: .; v_call: TRBV28; d_call: .
cdr3_aa: CSADTALAPYNEQFF; cdr3_nt: TGCAGCGCCGATACCGCACTAGCCCCCTACAATGAGCAGTTCTTC; j_call: TRBJ2-1; clone_size: .; v_call: TRBV29-1; d_call: .
cdr3_aa: CASSRGSGAYNEQFF; cdr3_nt: TGTGCCAGCAGTCGGGGTAGCGGGGCTTACAATGAGCAGTTCTTC; j_call: TRBJ2-1; clone_size: .; v_call: TRBV6-6; d_call: TRBD2
cdr3_aa: CASSAGTSGVETQYF; cdr3_nt: TGTGCCAGCAGCGCCGGGACTAGCGGGGTAGAGACCCAGTACTTC; j_call: TRBJ2-5; clone_size: few; v_call: TRBV7-9; d_call: TRBD2
cdr3_aa: CASSSTSPADTQYF; cdr3_nt: TGTGCCAGCAGCTCGACTAGTCCCGCAGATACGCAGTATTTT; j_call: TRBJ2-3; clone_size: .; v_call: TRBV7-9; d_call: .
cdr3_aa: CASSPIGQGDTEAFF; cdr3_nt: TGTGCCAGTAGCCCTATCGGACAGGGCGACACTGAAGCTTTCTTT; j_call: TRBJ1-1; clone_size: .; v_call: TRBV19; d_call: TRBD1
cdr3_aa: CASSSDSPLHF; cdr3_nt: TGTGCCAGCAGCTCGGATTCACCCCTCCACTTT; j_call: TRBJ1-6; clone_size: .; v_call: TRBV7-9; d_call: .
cdr3_aa: CASSLTENTEAFF; cdr3_nt: TGCGCCAGCAGCTTGACTGAGAACACTGAAGCTTTCTTT; j_call: TRBJ1-1; clone_size: .; v_call: TRBV5-1; d_call: .
cdr3_aa: CAISGSTGTDFTGELFF; cdr3_nt: TGTGCCATCAGCGGATCTACCGGGACAGATTTTACCGGGGAGCTGTTTTTT; j_call: TRBJ2-2; clone_size: .; v_call: TRBV10-3; d_call: TRBD1
cdr3_aa: CASSGQPYMNTEAFF; cdr3_nt: TGTGCCAGTAGTGGACAGCCGTATATGAACACTGAAGCTTTCTTT; j_call: TRBJ1-1; clone_size: .; v_call: TRBV19; d_call: .
cdr3_aa: CASSLSRGHKAFF; cdr3_nt: TGTGCCAGCAGTTTATCAAGGGGCCATAAAGCTTTCTTT; j_call: TRBJ1-1; clone_size: once; v_call: TRBV27; d_call: .
cdr3_aa: CASRLSGQGNWEAFF; cdr3_nt: TGTGCCAGCAGACTGAGTGGACAGGGGAATTGGGAAGCTTTCTTT; j_call: TRBJ1-1; clone_size: .; v_call: TRBV5-6; d_call: TRBD1
cdr3_aa: CASSIWGGIEETQYF; cdr3_nt: TGTGCCAGTAGTATATGGGGAGGGATAGAAGAGACCCAGTACTTC; j_call: TRBJ2-5; clone_size: .; v_call: TRBV19; d_call: TRBD2
cdr3_aa: CASSPTGEDEQYF; cdr3_nt: TGTGCCAGCAGCCCAACCGGGGAAGACGAGCAGTACTTC; j_call: TRBJ2-7; clone_size: .; v_call: TRBV5-4; d_call: .
cdr3_aa: CAGSLGQGASGANVLTF; cdr3_nt: TGCGCCGGCAGCCTAGGACAGGGGGCTAGCGGGGCCAACGTCCTGACTTTC; j_call: TRBJ2-6; clone_size: .; v_call: TRBV4-1; d_call: TRBD1
cdr3_aa: CASRDSIGGYTF; cdr3_nt: TGTGCCAGCAGAGACTCAATCGGCGGCTACACCTTC; j_call: TRBJ1-2; clone_size: .; v_call: TRBV27; d_call: .
cdr3_aa: CASSTQGNSPLHF; cdr3_nt: TGTGCCAGTAGTACACAGGGGAATTCACCCCTCCACTTT; j_call: TRBJ1-6; clone_size: .; v_call: TRBV19; d_call: TRBD1
cdr3_aa: CASRGTGANQPQHF; cdr3_nt: TGCGCCAGCAGGGGGACAGGGGCCAATCAGCCCCAGCATTTT; j_call: TRBJ1-5; clone_size: .; v_call: TRBV10-2; d_call: TRBD1
cdr3_aa: CASTWNRLSSGANVLTF; cdr3_nt: TGTGCCAGCACTTGGAACAGGCTAAGCTCTGGGGCCAACGTCCTGACTTTC; j_call: TRBJ2-6; clone_size: once; v_call: TRBV2; d_call: .
cdr3_aa: CASSSDRGDTEAFF; cdr3_nt: TGTGCCAGCAGCTCGGACAGGGGAGACACTGAAGCTTTCTTT; j_call: TRBJ1-1; clone_size: few; v_call: TRBV7-9; d_call: TRBD1
cdr3_aa: CASSYDGGAEAFF; cdr3_nt: TGTGCCAGCAGTTACGACGGGGGTGCTGAAGCTTTCTTT; j_call: TRBJ1-1; clone_size: .; v_call: TRBV6-5; d_call: .
cdr3_aa: CASSMFAEVAGSNEQFF; cdr3_nt: TGTGCCAGTAGTATGTTCGCTGAGGTAGCGGGGTCAAATGAGCAGTTCTTC; j_call: TRBJ2-1; clone_size: .; v_call: TRBV19; d_call: TRBD2
cdr3_aa: CASDDSNEQFF; cdr3_nt: TGTGCCAGTGATGACAGCAATGAGCAGTTCTTC; j_call: TRBJ2-1; clone_size: once; v_call: TRBV2; d_call: .
cdr3_aa: CAISETSTSNEKLFF; cdr3_nt: TGTGCCATCAGTGAGACAAGTACCTCGAATGAAAAACTGTTTTTT; j_call: TRBJ1-4; clone_size: .; v_call: TRBV10-3; d_call: .
cdr3_aa: CAWRQAGLLGFGSTGELFF; cdr3_nt: TGTGCCTGGAGGCAAGCGGGACTATTGGGCTTCGGGTCGACCGGGGAGCTGTTTTTT; j_call: TRBJ2-2; clone_size: .; v_call: TRBV30; d_call: TRBD2
cdr3_aa: CASSEAVRGVYGYTF; cdr3_nt: TGTGCCAGCAGTGAAGCTGTCCGGGGGGTCTATGGCTACACCTTC; j_call: TRBJ1-2; clone_size: .; v_call: TRBV6-1; d_call: .
cdr3_aa: CSVGPSSYEQYF; cdr3_nt: TGCAGCGTTGGGCCAAGCTCCTACGAGCAGTACTTC; j_call: TRBJ2-7; clone_size: .; v_call: TRBV29-1; d_call: .
cdr3_aa: CASSPGLAGAVQETHYF; cdr3_nt: TGTGCCAGCAGTCCGGGACTAGCGGGGGCCGTCCAAGAGACCCACTACTTC; j_call: TRBJ2-5; clone_size: few; v_call: TRBV27; d_call: TRBD2
cdr3_aa: CASSRQGNYGYTF; cdr3_nt: TGTGCCAGTAGTAGACAGGGCAACTATGGCTACACCTTC; j_call: TRBJ1-2; clone_size: .; v_call: TRBV19; d_call: TRBD1
cdr3_aa: CASSFRSGELFF; cdr3_nt: TGTGCCAGCAGCTTTAGATCCGGGGAGCTGTTTTTT; j_call: TRBJ2-2; clone_size: once; v_call: TRBV7-3; d_call: .
cdr3_aa: CASSLVGGRTRGETQYF; cdr3_nt: TGCGCCAGCAGCTTGGTAGGTGGCAGAACAAGAGGGGAGACCCAGTACTTC; j_call: TRBJ2-5; clone_size: .; v_call: TRBV5-1; d_call: .
cdr3_aa: CASSPGTSGRSSYNEQFF; cdr3_nt: TGTGCCAGCAGCCCGGGGACTAGCGGAAGGAGCTCCTACAATGAGCAGTTCTTC; j_call: TRBJ2-1; clone_size: once; v_call: TRBV7-2; d_call: TRBD2
cdr3_aa: CSVDQGLGTEAFF; cdr3_nt: TGCAGCGTTGATCAGGGTCTCGGCACTGAAGCTTTCTTT; j_call: TRBJ1-1; clone_size: .; v_call: TRBV29-1; d_call: .
cdr3_aa: CASTGQPQETQYF; cdr3_nt: TGTGCCAGCACGGGACAGCCTCAAGAGACCCAGTACTTC; j_call: TRBJ2-5; clone_size: .; v_call: TRBV25-1; d_call: TRBD1
cdr3_aa: CACGTDRTNTEAFF; cdr3_nt: TGTGCCTGTGGGACAGACAGAACGAACACTGAAGCTTTCTTT; j_call: TRBJ1-1; clone_size: .; v_call: TRBV30; d_call: TRBD1
cdr3_aa: CASSQDRNSYEQYF; cdr3_nt: TGTGCCAGCAGCCAGGACAGAAACTCCTACGAGCAGTACTTC; j_call: TRBJ2-7; clone_size: .; v_call: TRBV7-9; d_call: .
cdr3_aa: CASSSPLGGGPDTQYF; cdr3_nt: TGTGCCAGCAGCTCACCTTTGGGCGGGGGGCCAGATACGCAGTATTTT; j_call: TRBJ2-3; clone_size: .; v_call: TRBV5-4; d_call: TRBD2
cdr3_aa: CASSLDTGNQPQHF; cdr3_nt: TGTGCCAGCAGCTTAGACACAGGCAATCAGCCCCAGCATTTT; j_call: TRBJ1-5; clone_size: few; v_call: TRBV7-8; d_call: .
cdr3_aa: CASSTQGAGGYTF; cdr3_nt: TGTGCCAGCTCAACGCAGGGGGCTGGGGGCTACACCTTC; j_call: TRBJ1-2; clone_size: once; v_call: TRBV18; d_call: TRBD1